A single sample gave rise to the 15 T cell receptor beta chains below, sequenced in a study of T cell clonality in common variable immunodeficiency. Produced via immunoSEQ multiplex PCR; TCRdb's table is partial and in-frame only. Captured here are approximately 44,000 clones, none seen once; the top ten comprise less than 11%. The sample consisted of peripheral blood mononuclear cells. These receptors were taken from a person aged 18-69 years in good health.

This clone occurred many times. The read ends 3 residues early relative to the CDR3; the germline J gene fills the gap. V usage is TRBV2 and J usage is TRBJ2-7, with 8 bases identical to TRBD1. V shed 5 bases, J shed 4 bases, and the junction held 7 bases outside the gene matches. This CDR3 region has 14 residues. CDR1 and CDR2 (germline): SNHLY, FYNNEI. The CDR3 region is CASSPLRGQYEQYF. The sequenced part of the CDR3 DNA is TGTGCCAGCAGTCCCCTCAGGGGGCAGTACGAG.

Ten or more counts support this clone. The sequenced fragment ends 3 residues before the CDR3 boundary, so the rest is inferred from the germline J gene. The chain joins TRBV4-1 to TRBJ2-7, with 9 bases identical to TRBD1. Losses at the gene ends were 1 base for V and 4 bases for J; bases not matched to a gene: 8. Germline V gives CDR1 MGHRA, CDR2 YSYEKL. This CDR3 is 16 amino acids long. The CDR3 sequence: CASSQGGGQGRYEQYF. CDR3 DNA, as far as it was read: TGCGCCAGCAGCCAAGGAGGGGGACAGGGTCGGTACGAG.

This clone was counted at least ten times. An end of the junction does not agree with germline; a read error may underlie this. The CDR3 extends 3 residues past the end of the read, so its final part is completed from the germline J gene. V is TRBV4-2 and J is TRBJ2-2, with 12 bases identical to TRBD2. The CDR3 spans 16 residues. Per the germline V gene, CDR1 is LGHNA and CDR2 is YNFKEQ. The part of the CDR3 DNA that was read is TGCGCCAGCAGCCGCCTCCTAGCGGGGGGGACCGGGGAG. Translating it yields CASSRLLAGGTGE. The whole CDR3 protein is CASSRLLAGGTGELFF.

This clone showed up many times. The CDR3 end is not reached by the read, which stops 3 residues before it; the germline J gene fills it in. This rearrangement joins TRBV7-2 to TRBJ1-4; no firm D call. The CDR3 sequence is 13 residues long. From germline, CDR1 is SGHTA and CDR2 FQGNSA. CDR3 DNA (partial): TGTGCCAGCAGCTTAGCGAAGGCCGGGGAA. It encodes CASSLAKAGE. The full CDR3 protein is CASSLAKAGELFF. Using reference TRBV7-2 and TRBJ1-4 for the parts outside the CDR3, the full variable domain is GAGVSQSPSNKVTEKGKDVELRCDPISGHTALYWYRQSLGQGLEFLIYFQGNSAPDKSGLPSDRFSAERTGGSVSTLTIQRTQQEDSAVYLCASSLAKAGELFFGSGTQLSVL.

This clone was found many times. The CDR3 goes on 3 residues after the read ends, and that part is filled in from the germline J gene. The V call is TRBV30, the J call TRBJ1-1; 9 bases are shared with TRBD1. CDR3 size: 16 residues. CDR1 is GTSNPN and CDR2 is SVGIG in the germline V gene (reference sequence). The J segment lost 1 base and the V segment lost 3 bases, leaving 9 bases of the junction unmatched. CDR3 sequence: CAWSERPGQGNTEAFF. The CDR3 DNA, read in part, is TGTGCCTGGAGCGAAAGACCGGGACAGGGGAACACTGAA.

In this sample, this clone turned up many times. The CDR3 is cut off 3 residues early in the read; its end comes from the germline J gene. The chain joins TRBV5-1 to TRBJ2-5, with TRBD1 identical over 8 bases. J gave up 1 base and V 7 bases, and 3 bases lay outside the gene matches. CDR1 is SGHRS and CDR2 is YFSETQ in the germline V gene. The CDR3 has 13 amino acids. The CDR3 bases that were read are TGCGCCAGCTATGGACAGGGCCAAGAGACC. This sequence encodes CASYGQGQET. The CDR3 as a whole reads CASYGQGQETQYF.

Worth noting for this clone: The read ends 3 residues shy of where the CDR3 ends; the end is completed using the germline J gene. This chain connects TRBV20-1 to TRBJ2-1; D is perhaps TRBD2 (6 bases). The germline V and J ends were trimmed by 0 bases and 8 bases, with 8 bases remaining between them. This CDR3 comprises 12 residues. The V gene's germline CDR1 is DFQATT and CDR2 SNEGSKA (reference sequence). CDR3 residues: CSARDGGDEQFF. The sequenced CDR3 bases are TGCAGTGCTAGAGACGGGGGAGATGAG.

This clone appeared many times. Read data end 3 residues before the CDR3 end; the end is taken from the germline J gene. The V and J genes are TRBV5-6 and TRBJ2-1; 7 bases align to TRBD2. The CDR3 is 13 amino acids. After removal of 4 bases from V and 2 bases from J, the junction contained 0 bases not matched to a gene. Germline CDR1 and CDR2: SGHDT and YYEEEE. The CDR3 DNA, read in part, is TGTGCCAGCAGCGGGGGGGCCTACAATGAG. Amino acid sequence: CASSGGAYNE. The full CDR3 is CASSGGAYNEQFF. Supplemented by reference TRBV5-6 and TRBJ2-1, the full variable domain reads DAGVTQSPTHLIKTRGQQVTLRCSPKSGHDTVSWYQQALGQGPQFIFQYYEEEERQRGNFPDRFSGHQFPNYSSELNVNALLLGDSALYLCASSGGAYNEQFFGPGTRLTVL.

This clone appeared many times. The CDR3 end falls 3 residues outside the read, so it is completed with the germline J gene. The same CDR3 can be traced to other DNA sequences in this sample. This chain connects TRBV18 to TRBJ2-3; 7 bases map to TRBD1. Germline-derived CDR1 and CDR2 are KGHSH and LQKENI. The ends lost 6 bases at V and 3 bases at J; junction bases unmatched: 3. The CDR3 contains 13 residues. CDR3 protein: CASSPRGTDTQYF. The part of the CDR3 DNA that was read is TGTGCCAGCTCCCCCAGGGGGACAGATACG.

This clone showed up many times. The read finishes 3 residues shy of the CDR3 end, and the germline J gene is used to complete it. This chain joins TRBV30 and TRBJ1-3; 7 bases are shared with TRBD1. The CDR3 length is 15 residues. The V gene end was trimmed by 4 bases and the J gene end by 0 bases; junction bases not matched to a gene: 6. CDR1 and CDR2 (germline): GTSNPN, SVGIG (reference sequence). Incomplete CDR3 DNA: TGTGCCTGGACCGTAGACAGGGTCTCTGGAAACACC. It is translated as CAWTVDRVSGNT. The complete CDR3 reads CAWTVDRVSGNTIYF.

As concerns this clone: The read ends 3 residues early relative to the CDR3; the germline J gene fills the gap. V usage is TRBV2 and J usage is TRBJ2-1; 10 positions agree with TRBD2. V was clipped by 3 bases and J by 5 bases; unmatched bases: 4. This CDR3 spans 15 amino acids. Germline CDR1 reads SNHLY; CDR2 reads FYNNEI. CDR3 DNA (partial): TGTGCCAGCAGTGAGTGGCTAGCGGGAGACAATGAG. The encoded protein is CASSEWLAGDNE. The entire CDR3 reads CASSEWLAGDNEQFF.

This clone showed up many times. The CDR3 goes on 3 residues after the read ends, and that part is filled in from the germline J gene. V gene TRBV12-3 or TRBV12-4 combines with J gene TRBJ2-7; D possibly corresponds to TRBD2 (5 bases). The CDR3 runs 12 residues. Between the trimmed V and J ends, which lost 3 bases and 5 bases, there was a span of 8 bases. The CDR3 DNA, read in part, is TGTGCCAGCAGTTTGATGCGGGACGAG. Translated: CASSLMRDE. The whole CDR3 reads CASSLMRDEQYF.

This clone was picked up many times. The read terminates 3 residues ahead of where the CDR3 ends, so the germline J gene completes it. The J gene is TRBJ1-1, the V gene TRBV5-5, with D possibly TRBD1 on 6 matching bases. Trimming took 3 bases from V and 1 from J, leaving 13 bases between them. Germline assignment: CDR1 SGHKS and CDR2 YYEKEE (reference sequence). This CDR3 is 15 amino acids long. CDR3 DNA (partial): TGTGCCAGCAGCTGGGACCAACAGGGGAACACTGAA. The encoded protein is CASSWDQQGNTE. The full CDR3 protein is CASSWDQQGNTEAFF.

In its sample, this clone was seen many times. The CDR3 end lies 3 residues beyond the end of the read and is filled in from the germline J gene. This chain uses TRBV15 with TRBJ2-1, with TRBD2 identical over 11 bases. Germline CDR1 reads LNHNV; CDR2 reads YYDKDF (reference sequence). Trimming cost V 3 bases and J 6 bases; bases outside gene matches: 4. This CDR3 spans 15 amino acids. The CDR3 here is CATSRGLAELNEQFF. The sequenced CDR3 bases are TGTGCCACCAGCAGGGGACTAGCGGAGCTCAATGAG.

This clone has at least ten counts. CDR3 loop: CASRAQMKETQYF. CDR3 bases read: TGTGCCAGCAGGGCACAGATGAAAGAGACC. The chain uses TRBV2 and TRBJ2-5; D call uncertain. The CDR3 end falls 3 residues outside the read, so it is completed with the germline J gene. This CDR3 is 13 amino acids long. CDR1 is SNHLY, CDR2 FYNNEI, per germline. Trimming removed 6 bases from V and 3 bases from J, with 11 bases in between.